A selection of T cell receptor beta chains follows, all from one sample in a study of vaccination effects on CD4 cells after COVID-19. These receptors have no known antigen. Clones were sequenced by immunoSEQ multiplex PCR, and TCRdb holds only the in-frame ones, with some missing. The sample lists about 66,000 clones; about 80% were seen once. The sample consisted of CD4+ T cells from PBMCs cultured with HCoV-OC43 spike peptides, taken after COVID-19 vaccination. The receptors originated from a human donor who received a COVID-19 vaccine. Each CDR3 is given with its conserved first and last residue. A D gene is named only where the DNA matches it firmly. Clone size appears in some rows only: once, few, many, or a class for an expanded clone.

TRBJ1-1 14 few TRBV19 . TGTGCCAGTAGTAGGGTCGGTGGGATTTCTGAAGCTTTCTTT CASSRVGGISEAFF
TRBJ2-3 11 few TRBV7-9 . TGTGCCAGCAGCGAGGGAGATACGCAGTATTTT CASSEGDTQYF
TRBJ2-3 14 once TRBV5-1 . TGCGCCAGCAGCTTGGATAGGCAAACAGATACGCAGTATTTT CASSLDRQTDTQYF
TRBJ1-1 14 . TRBV9 . TGTGCCAGCAGCGTAGGCGGGGTTAGGACTGAAGCTTTCTTT CASSVGGVRTEAFF
TRBJ2-3 17 . TRBV9 TRBD2 TGTGCCAGCAGCGTAGGGTGGCGGGGGGGAGGAGCAGATACGCAGTATTTT CASSVGWRGGGADTQYF
TRBJ1-1 12 few TRBV24-1 . TGTGCCACCAGTGACCCCTTAGGTGCGGCTTTCTTT CATSDPLGAAFF
TRBJ2-3 9 . TRBV2 . TGTGCCAGCACAGATACGCAGTATTTT CASTDTQYF
TRBJ1-2 13 . TRBV5-1 . TGCGCCAGCAGCTCGGACGTTAACTATGGCTACACCTTC CASSSDVNYGYTF
TRBJ2-1 13 . TRBV2 . TGTGCCAGCAGTGTGGGGCCTAACAATGAGCAGTTCTTC CASSVGPNNEQFF
TRBJ2-2 16 . TRBV2 TRBD1 TGTGCCAGCATGACCCGGGACAGGTCGAACACCGGGGAGCTGTTTTTT CASMTRDRSNTGELFF
TRBJ2-3 14 once TRBV9 TRBD2 TGTGCCAGCAGCGTAGGAGCGGGGGGAGATACGCAGTATTTT CASSVGAGGDTQYF
TRBJ1-2 15 . TRBV18 TRBD1 TGTGCCAGCACAGACAGGGACCCAGATAACTATGGCTACACCTTC CASTDRDPDNYGYTF
TRBJ1-5 16 . TRBV6-6 . TGTGCCAGCAGTTCCCCTCGTGGCAGGGGCAATCAGCCCCAGCATTTT CASSSPRGRGNQPQHF
TRBJ1-3 14 . TRBV30 . TGTGCCTGGAGCGAGAGTGGTGGTGGAAACACCATATATTTT CAWSESGGGNTIYF
TRBJ2-4 13 . TRBV11-2 . TGTGCCAGCAGTCTCGGGGCCAAAAACATTCAGTACTTC CASSLGAKNIQYF
TRBJ1-2 16 . TRBV6-6 . TGTGCCAGCAGTCGACGAGACAACCTTAATCTCTATGGCTACACCTTC CASSRRDNLNLYGYTF
TRBJ2-3 13 . TRBV5-5 . TGTGCCAGCAGCTTGACTGGGGCAGATACGCAGTATTTT CASSLTGADTQYF
TRBJ2-2 16 . TRBV19 TRBD1 TGTGCCAGTAGTATATCCGGCAGGGGGCGAACCGGGGAGCTGTTTTTT CASSISGRGRTGELFF
TRBJ2-1 15 . TRBV4-2 TRBD2 TGTGCCAGCAGCCAAGTCCAGCGGGGTAACAATGAGCAGTTCTTC CASSQVQRGNNEQFF
TRBJ1-1 16 . TRBV2 . TGTGCCAGCAGCCCTCTCGACCGCAAGCTCAGCACTGAAGCTTTCTTT CASSPLDRKLSTEAFF
TRBJ2-1 14 . TRBV5-6 . TGTGCCAGCAGCCGTAACGAGGGGTACAATGAGCAGTTCTTC CASSRNEGYNEQFF
TRBJ1-1 15 few TRBV5-1 . TGCGCCAGCAGCCTCACGGGACACTCCAACACTGAAGCTTTCTTT CASSLTGHSNTEAFF
TRBJ1-1 13 few TRBV11-3 . TGTGCCAGCAGCTTAGTTTCAGTCACTGAAGCTTTCTTT CASSLVSVTEAFF
TRBJ2-5 15 . TRBV18 . TGTGCCAGCTCACCTCCGGGACAACCTCCGGGGACCCAGTACTTC CASSPPGQPPGTQYF
TRBJ1-2 15 . TRBV28 . TGTGCCAGCAGTCCAGGTCGGGACGGAGGATATGGCTACACCTTC CASSPGRDGGYGYTF
TRBJ1-1 15 . TRBV5-1 . TGCGCCAGCAGCCTCCGCAAGGGGACGAACACTGAAGCTTTCTTT CASSLRKGTNTEAFF
TRBJ1-3 16 . TRBV19 TRBD1 TGTGCCAGTAGTCACCGGGACAGGGGGAAAGGAAACACCATATATTTT CASSHRDRGKGNTIYF
TRBJ2-1 13 . TRBV12-5 . TGTGCTAGTGGTTTGGTACGGCGCAATGAGCAGTTCTTC CASGLVRRNEQFF
TRBJ2-3 14 few TRBV6-5 TRBD1 TGTGCCAACTCCCGGGACAGGGCATCAGATACGCAGTATTTT CANSRDRASDTQYF